The clone carrying this TCR beta chain turned up a few times. Antigen: not known. The sample is drawn from a study of post-analysis software for immune sequencing data. Trimming cost V 2 bases and J 3 bases, with 15 bases left between them. CDR3 size: 15 residues. Germline V gene data show CDR1 as SGHKS and CDR2 as YYEKEE (reference sequence). Unique-molecular-identifier-tagged TCR beta cDNA libraries were used. When about 1 to 11 million T cells were used, they gave some 520,000 cDNA molecules. TCRdb re-derived calls from the PCR reads in MiXCR, one entry per CDR3 protein. The sample holds approximately 690,000 distinct CDR3 sequences, more than 50% seen once. The study, taken as a whole, reports: TRBV5-6, TRBV5-1 and TRBV20-1 belonged to a set of about five TRBV segments that were more frequent in patients than controls.

Sequencing was done on a sample of blood. The clonotype originates from a girl aged 2 to 10 with multiple sclerosis. This sequence joins TRBV5-5 and TRBJ2-7; no definite D call. The DNA of the CDR3 is TGTGCCAGCAGCTTACAGCAGACCATGGGCTACGAGCAGTACTTC. Residues: CASSLQQTMGYEQYF. The full variable domain, its missing parts supplied by reference TRBV5-5 and TRBJ2-7, is DAGVTQSPTHLIKTRGQQVTLRCSPISGHKSVSWYQQVLGQGPQFIFQYYEKEERGRGNFPDRFSARQFPNYSSELNVNALLLGDSALYLCASSLQQTMGYEQYFGPGTRLTVT.